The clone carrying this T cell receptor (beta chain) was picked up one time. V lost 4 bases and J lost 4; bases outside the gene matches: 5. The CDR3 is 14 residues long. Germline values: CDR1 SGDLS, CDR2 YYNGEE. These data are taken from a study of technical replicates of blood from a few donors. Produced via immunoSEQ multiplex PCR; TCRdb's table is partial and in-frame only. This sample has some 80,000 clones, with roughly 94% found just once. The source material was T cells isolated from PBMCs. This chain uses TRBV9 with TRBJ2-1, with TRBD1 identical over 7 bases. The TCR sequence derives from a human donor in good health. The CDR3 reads CASSQGQLYNEQFF. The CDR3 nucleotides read TGTGCCAGCAGCCAGGGACAGTTATACAATGAGCAGTTCTTC.